This TCR beta chain stems from a study of CD8+ T cells in alopecia areata. Findings of the study overall: Researchers reported that TCR sharing among patients proved less clear than in mice, possibly HLA-linked. One nonresponder makes the tie between baseline CD8+ expansion and response uncertain. Treatment with tofacitinib significantly lowered scalp clonality and reduced expanded CD8+ clones among the top 100. Scalp and blood samples kept many expanded lesional clones throughout tofacitinib.

Once RNA had been extracted, it was reverse transcribed into cDNA to act as the sequencing template. TCRdb keeps only in-frame clones here, not all; method: immunoSEQ multiplex PCR. The sample records about 210,000 clones, just over 65% being singletons. V lost 4 bases and J 5 bases, leaving 8 bases between the germline ends. The CDR3 covers 13 residues. The V gene's germline CDR1 is LNHDA and CDR2 SQIVND (reference sequence). Treatment: oral pan-JAK inhibitor, 5-10 mg twice daily. About this clone: As yet, its antigen is unknown.

The clonotype was recovered from a human donor with alopecia areata. This specimen was CD4+ T cells sorted from blood, taken around week 44, from a patient treated with tofacitinib. The genes are TRBV19 and TRBJ2-2; D remains ambiguous. The CDR3 region has the DNA TGTGCCAGTAGTAATCAGTTTACCGGGGAGCTGTTTTTT. Its protein is CASSNQFTGELFF.